The 11 T cell receptor beta chains reported below all come from one sample, sequenced in a study of blood T cell repertoires in COVID-19 (dated by TCRdb to about 2020). The library was made by the immunoSEQ multiplex PCR assay. Sourced from immuneACCESS, this table was stored by TCRdb with only in-frame sequences that have V and J called. A share of the clones is absent; for the studies checked, an unresolved V gene accounts for under half, and the remainder has no known explanation. In all, the sample holds 430,000 or so clones, and over 75% of those were seen once. 1.5% to 2% of the sample lies in the top ten. Sequenced input: PBMCs or T cells enriched from blood (not recorded which). Receptors were obtained from a woman in her thirties or forties who had recovered from COVID-19.

In nucleotides, the CDR3 is TGTGCCAGCAGCCCCCGGGACTTCCCCTCCAATGAGCAGTTCTTC. This encodes CASSPRDFPSNEQFF. This chain links TRBV9 with TRBJ2-1; the D gene is possibly TRBD2 (6 bases). CDR1 SGDLS and CDR2 YYNGEE come from the germline V gene. This CDR3 spans 15 amino acids. V was trimmed by 4 bases and J by 6 bases, leaving 17 bases between them.

J is TRBJ1-2 and V is TRBV29-1, with 9 nucleotides matching TRBD1. V shed 6 bases and J 7 bases; nucleotides not matched to a gene: 9. Germline V gene sequence: CDR1 SQVTM, CDR2 ANQGSEA. CDR3 size: 13 residues. The DNA of the CDR3 is TGCAGCGTGACAGGGGGAAGGGGTGGTGGCTACACCTTC. It specifies CSVTGGRGGGYTF.

The chain uses TRBV7-8 and TRBJ2-1, with D possibly TRBD1 on 6 matching bases. The CDR3 runs 16 residues. The V end lost 5 bases, the J end lost 13 bases, and 27 bases lay between the germline ends. Germline CDR1 and CDR2: SGHVS and FQNEAQ. The chain's CDR3 is CASSLKQGSLPSFQFF. The CDR3 nucleotides read TGTGCCAGCAGCCTGAAACAGGGATCCCTCCCTTCGTTCCAGTTCTTC.

J is TRBJ2-2 and V is TRBV19; 9 bases fit TRBD1. V trimming: 6 bases; J trimming: 5 bases; junction bases outside the gene matches: 4. There are 14 residues in the CDR3. Germline CDR1 reads LNHDA; CDR2 reads SQIVND (reference sequence). The CDR3 DNA reads TGTGCCAGTAGCCAGACAGGGGGGACCGGGGAGCTGTTTTTT. This codes for CASSQTGGTGELFF.

The chain couples TRBV7-9 to TRBJ2-1; tentatively, D is TRBD2 (6 bases). V lost 1 base to trimming and J lost 8 bases, with 18 bases between them. The length of the CDR3 is 16 residues. The germline CDR1 and CDR2 sequences are SEHNR and FQNEAQ (reference sequence). In DNA, the CDR3 is TGTGCCAGCAGCTTAGATTGGGGCAGAGGAGGGGATGAGCAGTTCTTC. Protein product: CASSLDWGRGGDEQFF.

The J gene is TRBJ2-2, the V gene TRBV24-1, with TRBD2 matching over 13 bases. The CDR3 length is 17 residues. J lost 7 bases, V lost 3 bases, and 7 bases had no gene match. Germline CDR1 and CDR2: KGHDR and SFDVKD. This CDR3 reads CATSDPGLAGLYGELFF. The CDR3 nucleotides read TGTGCCACCAGTGATCCGGGACTAGCGGGATTATACGGGGAGCTGTTTTTT.

In this sample, this clone turned up once. The rearrangement uses TRBV5-4 and TRBJ1-5, with D perhaps TRBD1 (5 bases). CDR1 is SGHNT, CDR2 YYREEE, per germline (reference sequence). The CDR3 has 14 residues. Trimming took off 4 bases at V and 1 base at J, with 9 bases between the two ends. The CDR3 DNA sequence: TGTGCCAGCAGCGACGGACAAAGCAATCAGCCCCAGCATTTT. The encoded protein is CASSDGQSNQPQHF.

This chain connects TRBV7-2 to TRBJ1-1; the D is unclear. Per germline, CDR1 SGHTA and CDR2 FQGNSA. Deletions cut 5 bases from V and 5 bases from J, with 18 bases between. This CDR3 has 15 residues. CDR3: CASSPYPRGPTEAFF. In DNA, the CDR3 is TGTGCCAGCAGCCCCTACCCCCGAGGGCCGACTGAAGCTTTCTTT.

The chain employs TRBV5-1 and TRBJ1-6; no clear D. Deletions cut 4 bases from V and 10 bases from J, with 18 bases between. The CDR3 extends over 15 amino acids. Germline V CDR1 and CDR2: SGHRS, YFSETQ. CDR3 nucleotide sequence: TGCGCCAGCAGCCGCGGACTACAAAGAGCATCACCCCTCCACTTT. Its translation is CASSRGLQRASPLHF.

The V gene is TRBV27, the J gene TRBJ1-1; D unclear. The CDR3 is 15 residues long. CDR1 and CDR2 from the germline V gene are MNHEY and SMNVEV (reference sequence). The germline V and J ends were trimmed by 7 bases and 8 bases, with 23 bases remaining between them. The CDR3 reads CASIGVSRFEREAFF. The CDR3 coding sequence is TGTGCCAGCATCGGAGTATCCCGTTTCGAGCGAGAAGCTTTCTTT.

This clone has more than one count but fewer than ten. V and J are TRBV9 and TRBJ2-7; 10 bases are a match to TRBD1. Germline loops: CDR1 SGDLS, CDR2 YYNGEE. Trimming at V came to 0 bases and at J to 6 bases, leaving 6 bases not matched to a gene. This CDR3 is built from 15 residues. The CDR3: CASSVGGQGVVEQYF. Here the CDR3 DNA reads TGTGCCAGCAGCGTAGGCGGACAGGGGGTTGTCGAGCAGTACTTC.